The source of this T cell receptor (beta chain) is a study of blood T cells in healthy people across ages. The junction had 11 bases not matched to a gene; V was cut back by 7 bases and J by 6 bases. Germline CDR1 and CDR2: LGHDT and YNNKEL (reference sequence). The CDR3 consists of 15 residues. Combining a sample-barcoded 5' primer with a J-beta primer mix, a second PCR ran for about 7 to 12 cycles. TCRdb passed the 5' RACE reads through MiXCR, listing each CDR3 protein once. Of hundreds of thousands of distinct CDR3 sequences listed, approximately 49% are singletons. The material sequenced was blood. The V call is TRBV3-1, the J call TRBJ2-1; 8 positions match TRBD1. The TCR sequence derives from a woman aged 60-75 years in good health. CDR3 sequence reads: CASTQSGQGANEQFF. The CDR3 DNA is TGTGCCAGCACTCAAAGTGGGCAGGGGGCCAATGAGCAGTTCTTC.